The next 30 T cell receptor beta chains were all read from a single sample in a study of T-cell reconstitution after alpha-beta-depleted transplantation in children (dated by TCRdb to 2015 to 2016). Library method: PCR. Reads for this sample came from an Illumina HiSeq 2500. To normalize quantification of the TCRbeta repertoire, the TCR libraries were built with molecular barcoding that relied on unique molecular identifiers. TCRdb reanalyzed the raw reads on its own, using fastp at Q25 for trimming and MiXCR for clone calling, and kept in-frame beta chains. Entries that share a CDR3 protein sequence are merged under the most common genes and DNA. For this sample there are 420,000 or so distinct CDR3 sequences; 11% appear just once. The biggest ten clones account for roughly 5.1% of the sample. The sequencing used PBMCs from the stem cell graft donor, collected from the stem cell graft. These receptors all come from a human donor who donated a stem cell graft to a child with acute myeloid leukemia.

This clonotype was counted many times. The chain has TRBV21-1 and TRBJ1-1; TRBD1, as called in the table, went unchecked against the DNA. TRBV21-1 is recorded as a pseudogene. The CDR3 is 21 residues long. CDR3 in amino acids: CASSPLGTVTPRGSMNTEAFF. In nucleotides, the CDR3 is TGTGCCAGCAGTCCCCTGGGCACGGTGACACCCAGGGGGAGCATGAACACTGAAGCTTTCTTT.

This clonotype occurred a few times. The chain combines TRBV12-3 or TRBV12-4 with TRBJ1-2, with D unclear. This CDR3 has 14 amino acids. V was shortened by 7 bases and J by 8 bases, with 20 bases between the two germline ends. CDR3 residues: CASNRAEPIHGYTF. The CDR3 DNA follows: TGTGCCAGCAACCGGGCGGAACCCATCCACGGCTACACCTTC.

The rearrangement links TRBV11-2 to TRBJ2-5; D is unclear. The V gene lost 0 bases and the J gene lost 7 bases, with 9 bases spanning the gap. This CDR3 has 13 residues. Germline CDR1 is SGHAT and CDR2 is FQNNGV. CDR3 in amino acids: CASSLEQVGTQYF. DNA for the CDR3: TGTGCCAGCAGCTTAGAGCAGGTCGGGACCCAGTACTTC. Filled out from reference TRBV11-2 and TRBJ2-5, the complete variable domain reads EAGVAQSPRYKIIEKRQSVAFWCNPISGHATLYWYQQILGQGPKLLIQFQNNGVVDDSQLPKDRFSAERLKGVDSTLKIQPAKLEDSAVYLCASSLEQVGTQYFGPGTRLLVL.

There are a few counts of this clonotype. The V call is TRBV10-3, the J call TRBJ2-1; the D gene is possibly TRBD2 (6 bases). The CDR3 sequence is 16 residues long. Germline-derived CDR1 and CDR2 are ENHRY and SYGVKD. V lost 3 bases and J 4 bases, leaving 16 bases between the germline ends. The CDR3 region has the DNA TGTGCCATCAGTGATCCGGCTCGTAGCGGTTACAATGAGCAGTTCTTC. Protein: CAISDPARSGYNEQFF.

A few counts support this clonotype. The V call is TRBV6-5, the J call TRBJ2-3, with 13 bases that match TRBD2. The CDR3 spans 18 residues. Germline V gives CDR1 MNHEY, CDR2 SVGAGI. J gave up 0 bases and V 4 bases, and 7 bases lay outside the gene matches. The CDR3 is CASSLLAGGASSTDTQYF. In DNA, the CDR3 is TGTGCCAGCAGTTTACTAGCGGGGGGGGCCTCTAGCACAGATACGCAGTATTTT.

This clonotype was seen at least ten times. V and J are TRBV25-1 and TRBJ1-2; no reliable D call. Germline lookup yields CDR1 MGHDK and CDR2 SYGVNS. V was pared by 5 bases and J by 12 bases, with 4 bases between. This CDR3 region has 8 residues. CDR3 nucleotides: TGTGCCAGCAGTCTTCACACCTTC. It encodes CASSLHTF.

The rearrangement links TRBV7-8 to TRBJ2-7, with 9 bases lining up with TRBD2. The CDR3 is 15 amino acids. Unmatched junction bases numbered 9, after V lost 5 bases and J lost 4 bases. Germline CDR1 is SGHVS and CDR2 is FQNEAQ. The CDR3 sequence: CASSREGLAGYEQYF. The CDR3 region has the DNA TGTGCCAGCAGCCGAGAGGGACTAGCAGGATACGAGCAGTACTTC.

The chain employs TRBV10-3 and TRBJ2-7; TRBD1 matches at 8 bases. V lost 3 bases to trimming and J lost 10 bases; unmatched junction nucleotides: 11. The CDR3 is 14 amino acids. Germline CDR1 reads ENHRY; CDR2 reads SYGVKD. The CDR3 coding sequence is TGTGCCATCAGTGAATACGCAGGGGGCGCAGAACAGTACGTC. It encodes CAISEYAGGAEQYV.

In its sample, this clonotype was seen a few times. The chain recombines TRBV4-2 with TRBJ2-5; D is perhaps TRBD2 (7 bases). Per germline, CDR1 LGHNA and CDR2 YNFKEQ. V lost 0 bases and J 1 base, leaving 18 bases between the germline ends. The CDR3 is made up of 18 amino acids. CDR3 DNA sequence: TGTGCCAGCAGCCAAGATAACAGGGTAGCGGGCATCCAAGAGACCCAGTACTTC. It translates to CASSQDNRVAGIQETQYF.

This chain uses TRBV6-1 with TRBJ1-1; D is unresolved. Per the germline V gene, CDR1 is MNHNS and CDR2 is SASEGT. V lost 2 bases and J 0 bases, leaving 7 bases between the germline ends. This CDR3 comprises 14 residues. As DNA, the CDR3 is TGTGCCAGCAGTGAAACCACAGTGAACACTGAAGCTTTCTTT. Protein: CASSETTVNTEAFF.

This clonotype has ten or more counts. The chain joins TRBV7-8 to TRBJ1-4; D not resolved. V lost 1 base, J lost 8 bases, and 14 bases lay in between. In germline, CDR1 is SGHVS, CDR2 FQNEAQ. The CDR3 spans 15 residues. CDR3 sequence reads: CASSLDSGFGEKLFF. In nucleotides, the CDR3 is TGTGCCAGCAGCTTAGATTCCGGGTTCGGGGAAAAACTGTTTTTT.

This clonotype was seen repeatedly, ten times or more. This chain links TRBV20-1 with TRBJ2-2; D is undetermined. The germline CDR1 and CDR2 sequences are DFQATT and SNEGSKA (reference sequence). The CDR3 spans 14 residues. Between the trimmed V and J ends, which lost 6 bases and 3 bases, there was a span of 14 bases. This CDR3 is CSATQGRHTGELFF. In DNA, the CDR3 is TGCAGTGCCACCCAAGGGCGGCACACCGGGGAGCTGTTTTTT.

The rearrangement uses TRBV7-2 and TRBJ1-1; D not resolved. The V gene lost 0 bases and the J gene lost 4 bases, with 6 bases spanning the gap. Per the germline V gene, CDR1 is SGHTA and CDR2 is FQGNSA. This CDR3 comprises 13 residues. The CDR3, as DNA: TGTGCCAGCAGCTTAGCGGCGGCCACTGAAGCTTTCTTT. Translation gives CASSLAAATEAFF. Complete variable domain (other parts from reference TRBV7-2 and TRBJ1-1): GAGVSQSPSNKVTEKGKDVELRCDPISGHTALYWYRQSLGQGLEFLIYFQGNSAPDKSGLPSDRFSAERTGGSVSTLTIQRTQQEDSAVYLCASSLAAATEAFFGQGTRLTVV.

The chain employs TRBV5-1 and TRBJ2-1; D remains ambiguous. V lost 0 bases and J lost 7, with 8 bases in between. This CDR3 comprises 13 residues. Germline V CDR1 and CDR2: SGHRS, YFSETQ. CDR3 sequence reads: CASSLALGNEQFF. CDR3 sequence (DNA): TGCGCCAGCAGCTTGGCCTTGGGAAATGAGCAGTTCTTC.

The sample holds a few counts of this clonotype. The V and J genes are TRBV5-1 and TRBJ2-2; D not resolved. The germline gives CDR1 SGHRS, CDR2 YFSETQ. This CDR3 region has 14 residues. Between the trimmed V and J ends, which lost 7 bases and 0 bases, there was a span of 10 bases. CDR3 amino acids: CASLETTNTGELFF. CDR3 DNA: TGCGCCAGCCTCGAGACAACGAACACCGGGGAGCTGTTTTTT.

At least ten counts were recorded for this clonotype. CDR3 bases: TGTGCCAGCAGTTTAGGGGGTCCAGATACGCAGTATTTT. Its protein is CASSLGGPDTQYF. The gene calls are TRBV12-3 or TRBV12-4 and TRBJ2-3; D ambiguous. Trimming removed 1 base at V and 4 bases at J, with 6 bases between. There are 13 residues in the CDR3.

In its sample, this clonotype was seen a few times. J is TRBJ1-6 and V is TRBV6-2 or TRBV6-3, with no clear D. Looked up from germline, CDR1 is MNHEY and CDR2 is SVGEGT. This CDR3 is 13 amino acids long. V was clipped by 2 bases and J by 7 bases, with 6 bases between them. CDR3 sequence reads: CASSYDGNSPLHF. The CDR3 nucleotides are TGTGCCAGCAGTTACGACGGGAATTCACCCCTCCACTTT.

The chain joins TRBV7-9 to TRBJ2-5; 9 bases agree with TRBD1. Germline V lookup: CDR1 SEHNR, CDR2 FQNEAQ (reference sequence). The CDR3 is made up of 15 amino acids. With V trimmed by 5 bases and J by 5 bases, 9 bases remained unmatched. CDR3 residues: CASSPHRGLTETQYF. Written as DNA, the CDR3 is TGTGCCAGCAGCCCACACAGGGGGCTAACGGAGACCCAGTACTTC.

This clonotype appeared a few times. The chain combines TRBV5-6 with TRBJ2-7, with D tentatively TRBD1 or TRBD2 (6 bases each). Looked up from germline, CDR1 is SGHDT and CDR2 is YYEEEE. The CDR3 extends over 11 amino acids. The DNA for the CDR3 is TGTGCCAGCAGCTTAAACAGGGACTTCGACGTC. Its protein product is CASSLNRDFDV.

This clonotype occurred a few times. V usage is TRBV7-6 and J usage is TRBJ1-3; no firm D call. The CDR3 is made up of 15 amino acids. Trimming removed 1 base from V and 0 bases from J, with 7 bases in between. Germline V gene data show CDR1 as SGHVS and CDR2 as FNYEAQ. CDR3 protein: CASSLVFTSGNTIYF. The CDR3 DNA follows: TGTGCCAGCAGCTTAGTTTTCACCTCTGGAAACACCATATATTTT.

The chain links TRBV20-1 to TRBJ2-2; D is ambiguous. The CDR3 spans 15 residues. Deletions cut 4 bases from V and 5 bases from J, with 17 bases between. Per germline, CDR1 DFQATT and CDR2 SNEGSKA (reference sequence). The CDR3 DNA reads as TGCAGTGCTACAACGAGGCGAGGATTAACCGGGGAGCTGTTTTTT. It translates to CSATTRRGLTGELFF.

The V and J genes are TRBV12-5 and TRBJ2-2; perhaps TRBD2 as D (5 bases). The germline gives CDR1 LGHNT, CDR2 FRNRAP. This CDR3 is built from 14 residues. Trimming pared 7 bases from V and 1 base from J, leaving 10 bases between. The CDR3 spells CASARGLNTGELFF. For the CDR3, the DNA is TGTGCTAGTGCTCGAGGGTTGAACACCGGGGAGCTGTTTTTT.

This clonotype was seen many times. V usage is TRBV9 and J usage is TRBJ2-1; D ambiguous. Germline CDR1 reads SGDLS; CDR2 reads YYNGEE. The V and J ends lost 2 bases and 4 bases respectively, with 13 bases between them. The CDR3 is 15 amino acids. The CDR3 reads CASSVGTETYNEQFF. The CDR3 DNA reads as TGTGCCAGCAGCGTCGGCACAGAGACATACAATGAGCAGTTCTTC. Drawing the rest from reference TRBV9 and TRBJ2-1, the complete variable domain is DSGVTQTPKHLITATGQRVTLRCSPRSGDLSVYWYQQSLDQGLQFLIQYYNGEERAKGNILERFSAQQFPDLHSELNLSSLELGDSALYFCASSVGTETYNEQFFGPGTRLTVL.

This clonotype occurred many times. V and J are TRBV5-1 and TRBJ1-2, with D maybe TRBD1 (5 bases). Per the germline V gene, CDR1 is SGHRS and CDR2 is YFSETQ. The CDR3 has 14 amino acids. V was clipped by 0 bases and J by 3 bases, with 9 bases between them. The CDR3 nucleotides are TGCGCCAGCAGCTTGGTCGTAGGGGACTATGGCTACACCTTC. Amino acid sequence: CASSLVVGDYGYTF.

This clonotype was detected a few times. This rearrangement joins TRBV29-1 to TRBJ2-5; 7 bases align to TRBD1. Germline V gene lookup returns CDR1 SQVTM and CDR2 ANQGSEA. The CDR3 loop spans 13 amino acids. The junction had 4 bases not matched to a gene; V was cut back by 5 bases and J by 1 base. Here the CDR3 DNA reads TGCAGCGTTCGAAGGGACAGCCAAGAGACCCAGTACTTC. Translation gives CSVRRDSQETQYF.

This clonotype turned up a few times. The rearrangement joins TRBV29-1 to TRBJ2-7; maybe TRBD1 (6 bases). Germline CDR1 SQVTM, CDR2 ANQGSEA. V gave up 4 bases and J gave up 4 bases, with 14 bases separating them. This CDR3 is 13 amino acids long. CDR3 sequence: CSVVSPQGYEQYF. The CDR3, as DNA: TGCAGCGTTGTTTCGCCTCAGGGGTACGAGCAGTACTTC.

A few counts support this clonotype. The CDR3 nucleotides read TGTGCCAGCAGTTCGGGGTACAACACCGGGGAGCTGTTTTTT. As protein: CASSSGYNTGELFF. V usage is TRBV6-2 or TRBV6-3 and J usage is TRBJ2-2, with D maybe TRBD2 (5 bases). Trimming cost V 4 bases and J 2 bases, with 8 bases left between them. Per the germline V gene, CDR1 is MNHEY and CDR2 is SVGEGT. The CDR3 is 14 residues long.

There are a few counts of this clonotype. The chain has TRBV20-1 and TRBJ1-5; the D gene is possibly TRBD1 (5 bases). Germline CDR1 DFQATT, CDR2 SNEGSKA (reference sequence). The CDR3 spans 14 residues. Trimming removed 0 bases from V and 7 bases from J, with 13 bases in between. For the CDR3, the DNA is TGCAGTGCTAGAGATAGAGGGGCTGGGCAGCCCCAGCATTTT. Translation: CSARDRGAGQPQHF.

This chain connects TRBV4-3 to TRBJ2-3; 7 bases are a match to TRBD1. This CDR3 has 15 amino acids. CDR1 is LGHNA and CDR2 is YSLEER in the germline V gene. V trimming: 2 bases; J trimming: 2 bases; junction bases outside the gene matches: 4. The CDR3 nucleotides are TGCGCCAGCAGCCAAAACAGGGGCTACACAGATACGCAGTATTTT. Its translation: CASSQNRGYTDTQYF.

V and J are TRBV29-1 and TRBJ2-3, with 7 bases fitting TRBD1. CDR1 SQVTM and CDR2 ANQGSEA come from the germline V gene. Trimming removed 7 bases from V and 0 bases from J; junction bases left unmatched: 10. This CDR3 comprises 15 residues. The CDR3 DNA reads TGCAGCGGGGACAGCAGGACAGAAAGCACAGATACGCAGTATTTT. Its translation is CSGDSRTESTDTQYF.